Following are 24 T cell receptor beta chains from one sample sequenced in a study of blood T cell repertoires in COVID-19 (TCRdb year 2020). Library creation used the immunoSEQ multiplex PCR assay. As stored in TCRdb, this immuneACCESS dataset retains in-frame rearrangements with V and J assigned. A fraction of the clones does not appear; measured against another copy, unresolved V genes explain less than half of the discrepancy, and the remainder lacks a known reason. Counted in this sample were about 160,000 clones; approximately 88% of them appeared once. The leading ten clones occupy about 6.6% of the sample. The source material was PBMCs or T cells enriched from blood (not recorded which). These receptors all come from a woman in her 50s who had recovered from COVID-19.

The V gene is TRBV18, the J gene TRBJ1-2; D may be TRBD1 (5 bases). CDR3 length: 14 amino acids. Trimming removed 3 bases at V and 3 bases at J, with 11 bases between. In germline, CDR1 is KGHSH, CDR2 LQKENI. DNA for the CDR3: TGTGCCAGCTCACCCTATGGAGGGGACTATGGCTACACCTTC. Translation: CASSPYGGDYGYTF. Full variable domain (missing parts from reference TRBV18 and TRBJ1-2): NAGVMQNPRHLVRRRGQEARLRCSPMKGHSHVYWYRQLPEEGLKFMVYLQKENIIDESGMPKERFSAEFPKEGPSILRIQQVVRGDSAAYFCASSPYGGDYGYTFGSGTRLTVV.

The chain has TRBV30 and TRBJ1-3, with no clear D. V lost 0 bases and J lost 8, with 5 bases in between. This CDR3 is built from 11 residues. The germline V gene has CDR1 GTSNPN and CDR2 SVGIG (reference sequence). CDR3 protein: CAWSVLDTIYF. For the CDR3, the DNA is TGTGCCTGGAGTGTACTCGACACCATATATTTT.

The genes are TRBV27 and TRBJ1-5, with 9 bases lining up with TRBD1. This CDR3 is built from 20 residues. Trimming cost V 6 bases and J 6 bases; bases outside gene matches: 24. The germline V gene encodes CDR1 MNHEY and CDR2 SMNVEV (reference sequence). This CDR3 is CASRPKGQGSLEDVGQPQHF. The DNA for the CDR3 is TGTGCCAGCAGACCCAAAGGACAGGGGAGCTTGGAGGATGTGGGTCAGCCCCAGCATTTT.

The chain has TRBV27 and TRBJ2-1; 10 bases are a match to TRBD2. V lost 5 bases and J lost 15; bases outside the gene matches: 10. Germline lookup yields CDR1 MNHEY and CDR2 SMNVEV (reference sequence). This CDR3 spans 13 amino acids. CDR3 in amino acids: CASSLSGGSEWFF. The CDR3 DNA follows: TGTGCCAGCAGTCTTAGCGGGGGGTCTGAGTGGTTCTTC.

This sequence joins TRBV29-1 and TRBJ1-1; 7 bases align to TRBD1. Per germline, CDR1 SQVTM and CDR2 ANQGSEA. The CDR3 extends over 13 amino acids. The ends lost 8 bases at V and 4 bases at J; junction bases unmatched: 10. The chain's CDR3 is CSTETGSSTEAFF. The CDR3 DNA reads TGCAGCACCGAGACAGGGAGCTCCACTGAAGCTTTCTTT.

This clone was observed once. This CDR3 is CAWKFAGGTEAFF. CDR3 in DNA: TGTGCCTGGAAGTTTGCGGGGGGGACTGAAGCTTTCTTT. The chain employs TRBV30 and TRBJ1-1, with D perhaps matching TRBD1 (5 bases). Germline CDR1 and CDR2: GTSNPN and SVGIG (reference sequence). With 4 bases removed from V and 5 bases from J, the gap between germline ends came to 14 bases. The CDR3 has 13 amino acids.

This chain links TRBV7-2 with TRBJ2-2; perhaps TRBD2 as D (5 bases). V gave up 3 bases and J gave up 1 base, with 15 bases separating them. The CDR3 is 17 amino acids. From germline, CDR1 is SGHTA and CDR2 FQGNSA. CDR3 DNA: TGTGCCAGCAGCTTTTACGGTGGTGCGGGGAACACCGGGGAGCTGTTTTTT. It yields the protein CASSFYGGAGNTGELFF. Full variable domain (remainder filled in from reference TRBV7-2 and TRBJ2-2): GAGVSQSPSNKVTEKGKDVELRCDPISGHTALYWYRQSLGQGLEFLIYFQGNSAPDKSGLPSDRFSAERTGGSVSTLTIQRTQQEDSAVYLCASSFYGGAGNTGELFFGEGSRLTVL.

The V gene is TRBV6-5, the J gene TRBJ2-5; 8 positions match TRBD1. The germline CDR1 and CDR2 sequences are MNHEY and SVGAGI. The CDR3 loop spans 15 amino acids. V lost 6 bases, J lost 5 bases, and 11 bases stayed unmatched. CDR3 coding DNA: TGTGCCAGCAGGGCAGGGGGCGCTAAGTCCGAGACCCAGTACTTC. This gives the protein CASRAGGAKSETQYF.

The chain couples TRBV6-1 to TRBJ2-7; 10 bases match TRBD2. CDR1 is MNHNS, CDR2 SASEGT, per germline. J was trimmed by 12 bases and V by 3 bases; bases with no gene match: 11. The CDR3 sequence is 14 residues long. This CDR3 reads CASSEASGGTRLYF. Here the CDR3 DNA reads TGTGCCAGCAGTGAGGCTAGCGGGGGCACTAGGCTGTACTTC.

The genes are TRBV7-2 and TRBJ2-7, with 8 nucleotides matching TRBD1. The germline CDR1 and CDR2 sequences are SGHTA and FQGNSA. J was trimmed by 6 bases and V by 4 bases; bases with no gene match: 5. This CDR3 has 13 amino acids. The CDR3 DNA reads TGTGCCAGCAGCTACGGACAGGGCATCGAGCAGTACTTC. Its translation: CASSYGQGIEQYF.

The CDR3 reads CASSLASREGYEQYF. The CDR3 DNA sequence: TGTGCCAGCAGCTTAGCGTCCAGGGAGGGGTACGAGCAGTACTTC. The chain employs TRBV11-1 and TRBJ2-7; the match to TRBD2 covers 7 bases. This CDR3 has 15 amino acids. J was trimmed by 4 bases and V by 0 bases; bases with no gene match: 6. The germline gives CDR1 SGHAT, CDR2 FQDESV (reference sequence). Using reference TRBV11-1 and TRBJ2-7 for the parts outside the CDR3, the full variable domain is EAEVAQSPRYKITEKSQAVAFWCDPISGHATLYWYRQILGQGPELLVQFQDESVVDDSQLPKDRFSAERLKGVDSTLKIQPAELGDSAMYLCASSLASREGYEQYFGPGTRLTVT.

The V call is TRBV4-3, the J call TRBJ2-7, with TRBD1 identical over 8 bases. This CDR3 is built from 15 residues. The junction had 4 bases not matched to a gene; V was cut back by 1 base and J by 2 bases. Per germline, CDR1 LGHNA and CDR2 YSLEER. The CDR3 sequence is CASSQVAGQAYEQYF. The CDR3, as DNA: TGCGCCAGCAGCCAAGTTGCGGGACAGGCCTACGAGCAGTACTTC.

The rearrangement links TRBV11-3 to TRBJ2-7, with 13 bases lining up with TRBD2. The J segment lost 4 bases and the V segment lost 3 bases, leaving 6 bases of the junction unmatched. Germline loops: CDR1 SGHNT, CDR2 YENEEA. The CDR3 contains 16 residues. The CDR3 spells CASSLTGTSGVYEQYF. CDR3 nucleotides: TGTGCCAGCAGCTTGACCGGGACTAGCGGGGTATACGAGCAGTACTTC.

The chain carries TRBV4-3 and TRBJ1-4; TRBD1 is a possible D gene (5 bases). The CDR3 runs to 17 residues. Germline-derived CDR1 and CDR2 are LGHNA and YSLEER. V was trimmed by 6 bases and J by 3 bases, leaving 20 bases between them. CDR3 DNA sequence: TGCGCCAGCAGGGACGGCGTCAGGGAAAGTCCTAATGAAAAACTGTTTTTT. Encoded protein: CASRDGVRESPNEKLFF.

The chain uses TRBV24-1 and TRBJ1-4, with TRBD1 matching over 8 bases. V lost 4 bases to trimming and J lost 4 bases; unmatched junction nucleotides: 7. CDR1 and CDR2 from the germline V gene are KGHDR and SFDVKD. This CDR3 comprises 16 residues. CDR3 sequence (DNA): TGTGCCACCAGTGAGGGCCGGGACAGGTTTAATGAAAAACTGTTTTTT. Protein sequence: CATSEGRDRFNEKLFF.

In DNA, the CDR3 is TGCGCCAGCAGCCAAGAAGTGGCGGGTGGACAGCCCCAGCATTTT. This sequence encodes CASSQEVAGGQPQHF. The rearrangement joins TRBV4-3 to TRBJ1-5; D gene ambiguous. The CDR3 contains 15 residues. The V end was cut by 0 bases, the J end by 7 bases, with 13 bases between. The V gene's germline CDR1 is LGHNA and CDR2 YSLEER.

This chain connects TRBV24-1 to TRBJ1-5; TRBD1 agrees at 10 bases. From germline, CDR1 is KGHDR and CDR2 SFDVKD. The CDR3 is 14 residues long. Trimming took 9 bases from V and 7 from J; bases not matched to a gene: 8. The CDR3 coding sequence is TGTGCCACCGGGGGGACAGGGGTCGCGCAGCCCCAGCATTTT. As protein: CATGGTGVAQPQHF.

This chain uses TRBV10-3 with TRBJ2-3; 7 bases are a match to TRBD2. Trimming removed 8 bases from V and 6 bases from J; junction bases left unmatched: 8. The CDR3 is made up of 13 amino acids. The V gene's germline CDR1 is ENHRY and CDR2 SYGVKD. The CDR3 protein is CAIWQRGGDTQYF. The CDR3 DNA follows: TGTGCCATCTGGCAGCGGGGCGGGGATACGCAGTATTTT.

The chain is built from TRBV3-1 (or the pseudogene TRBV3-2) and TRBJ2-5; 7 nucleotides match TRBD1. The germline V gene has CDR1 LGHDT and CDR2 YNNKEL (reference sequence). V shed 2 bases and J 5 bases; nucleotides not matched to a gene: 5. The CDR3 extends over 14 amino acids. For the CDR3, the DNA is TGTGCCAGCAGCCAATCAACAGGGGTGGAGACCCAGTACTTC. Translation: CASSQSTGVETQYF.

The V call is TRBV24-1, the J call TRBJ2-2, with D maybe TRBD2 (5 bases). V was trimmed by 5 bases and J by 3 bases, leaving 12 bases between them. CDR3 length: 15 amino acids. The germline CDR1 and CDR2 sequences are KGHDR and SFDVKD. This chain's CDR3 is CATSALDGDTGELFF. In nucleotides, the CDR3 is TGTGCCACCAGTGCCCTAGACGGGGACACCGGGGAGCTGTTTTTT.

The chain's CDR3 is CASSSVAGATYEQYF. CDR3 sequence (DNA): TGTGCCAGCAGCTCGGTAGCGGGGGCCACCTACGAGCAGTACTTC. The chain has TRBV7-2 and TRBJ2-7; 9 bases are a match to TRBD2. This CDR3 comprises 15 residues. J was trimmed by 2 bases and V by 4 bases; bases with no gene match: 6. Germline V gene lookup returns CDR1 SGHTA and CDR2 FQGNSA.

This chain connects TRBV7-2 to TRBJ2-5; 7 nucleotides match TRBD2. Germline assignment: CDR1 SGHTA and CDR2 FQGNSA. Losses at the gene ends were 1 base for V and 4 bases for J; bases not matched to a gene: 3. The CDR3 has 14 amino acids. The CDR3 nucleotides read TGTGCCAGCAGCTTAGGGGGGGGATTAGAGACCCAGTACTTC. Protein product: CASSLGGGLETQYF.

This clone was observed once. The V call is TRBV7-2, the J call TRBJ1-5, with no clear D. CDR1 is SGHTA, CDR2 FQGNSA, per germline. The CDR3 runs to 18 residues. V was pared by 6 bases and J by 1 base, with 22 bases between. DNA for the CDR3: TGTGCCAGCAGTCCTAGCGTGACGGCCATAGGCAGCAATCAGCCCCAGCATTTT. Residues: CASSPSVTAIGSNQPQHF.

This chain connects TRBV5-1 to TRBJ1-2; 10 nucleotides line up with TRBD1. The trim removed 6 bases at V and 6 bases at J, leaving 14 bases unmatched. Germline loops: CDR1 SGHRS, CDR2 YFSETQ. The CDR3 sequence is 16 residues long. CDR3: CASKLVTWDRGDGYTF. The CDR3 DNA reads as TGCGCCAGCAAACTAGTGACTTGGGACAGGGGAGATGGCTACACCTTC. The full variable domain, in which reference TRBV5-1 and TRBJ1-2 provide the parts outside the CDR3, is KAGVTQTPRYLIKTRGQQVTLSCSPISGHRSVSWYQQTPGQGLQFLFEYFSETQRNKGNFPGRFSGRQFSNSRSEMNVSTLELGDSALYLCASKLVTWDRGDGYTFGSGTRLTVV.